The 17 T cell receptor beta chains listed next were all sequenced from one sample in a study of tumor-infiltrating lymphocytes in localized non-small cell lung cancer. Here immunoSEQ multiplex PCR was the method, and the copy in TCRdb shows in-frame clones only, minus some. Of around 6,400 clones listed, roughly two thirds are singletons. Sequenced sample: uninvolved lung tissue not adjacent to the tumor. The origin of the receptors is a human donor with non-small cell lung cancer.

The chain couples TRBV7-2 to TRBJ2-7, with TRBD2 identical over 13 bases. Germline V lookup: CDR1 SGHTA, CDR2 FQGNSA. V trimming: 4 bases; J trimming: 0 bases; junction bases outside the gene matches: 9. CDR3 length: 18 residues. CDR3 sequence (DNA): TGTGCCAGCAGCTCCTCGGGACTAGCGGGAATAACCTCCTACGAGCAGTACTTC. Amino acid sequence: CASSSSGLAGITSYEQYF.

The chain combines TRBV10-3 with TRBJ2-3; either TRBD1 or TRBD2 may fit D (5 bases each). This CDR3 spans 14 amino acids. Trimming took off 4 bases at V and 2 bases at J, with 10 bases between the two ends. The V gene's germline CDR1 is ENHRY and CDR2 SYGVKD. The CDR3 DNA reads TGTGCCATCAGTGGTTCAGGGACCACAGATACGCAGTATTTT. Protein sequence: CAISGSGTTDTQYF.

In its sample, this clone was seen a few times. This chain uses TRBV5-6 with TRBJ1-4; D perhaps matches TRBD1 (5 bases). The V end lost 5 bases, the J end lost 8 bases, and 19 bases lay between the germline ends. From germline, CDR1 is SGHDT and CDR2 YYEEEE. The CDR3 has 15 amino acids. In nucleotides, the CDR3 is TGTGCCAGCAGTACGACATGGGGGTTGAGCGAAAAACTGTTTTTT. As protein: CASSTTWGLSEKLFF.

The chain carries TRBV19 and TRBJ1-1, with 7 bases fitting TRBD1. The CDR3 has 14 amino acids. Germline V gives CDR1 LNHDA, CDR2 SQIVND (reference sequence). The junction had 3 bases not matched to a gene; V was cut back by 1 base and J by 4 bases. This chain's CDR3 is CASSIVQGFTEAFF. The CDR3 nucleotides read TGTGCCAGTAGTATAGTACAGGGGTTCACTGAAGCTTTCTTT.

The chain uses TRBV9 and TRBJ2-3; D is ambiguous. Deletions cut 6 bases from V and 4 bases from J, with 18 bases between. This CDR3 is built from 15 residues. CDR1 is SGDLS, CDR2 YYNGEE, per germline. CDR3: CASNTDGRTADTQYF. In DNA, the CDR3 is TGTGCCAGCAACACCGACGGACGTACCGCAGATACGCAGTATTTT. The whole variable domain, remainder taken from reference TRBV9 and TRBJ2-3, is DSGVTQTPKHLITATGQRVTLRCSPRSGDLSVYWYQQSLDQGLQFLIQYYNGEERAKGNILERFSAQQFPDLHSELNLSSLELGDSALYFCASNTDGRTADTQYFGPGTRLTVL.

The V call is TRBV11-1, the J call TRBJ2-1, with 12 bases lining up with TRBD2. V lost 4 bases, J lost 12 bases, and 19 bases stayed unmatched. In germline, CDR1 is SGHAT, CDR2 FQDESV (reference sequence). The CDR3 extends over 18 amino acids. The CDR3: CASSSSPLTSGGWSGQFF. Here the CDR3 DNA reads TGTGCCAGCAGCTCTTCCCCCTTAACTAGCGGGGGGTGGTCTGGGCAGTTCTTC.

This chain uses TRBV15 with TRBJ2-4; no firm D call. There are 13 residues in the CDR3. CDR1 and CDR2 from the germline V gene are LNHNV and YYDKDF (reference sequence). Deletions cut 3 bases from V and 0 bases from J, with 3 bases between. As DNA, the CDR3 is TGTGCCACCAGCAGGGGAGCCAAAAACATTCAGTACTTC. It codes for CATSRGAKNIQYF. Combining the CDR3 with reference TRBV15 and TRBJ2-4 gives the whole variable domain DAMVIQNPRYQVTQFGKPVTLSCSQTLNHNVMYWYQQKSSQAPKLLFHYYDKDFNNEADTPDNFQSRRPNTSFCFLDIRSPGLGDTAMYLCATSRGAKNIQYFGAGTRLSVL.

V usage is TRBV7-2 and J usage is TRBJ2-3, with 13 bases matching TRBD2. V was clipped by 2 bases and J by 4 bases; unmatched bases: 3. The CDR3 runs 16 residues. Germline lookup yields CDR1 SGHTA and CDR2 FQGNSA. DNA for the CDR3: TGTGCCAGCAGCTTATGGACTAGCGGGGGAGCAGATACGCAGTATTTT. Translation gives CASSLWTSGGADTQYF.

The chain employs TRBV4-1 and TRBJ2-7; possibly TRBD1 for D (7 bases). V lost 1 base and J lost 2, with 12 bases in between. CDR1 MGHRA and CDR2 YSYEKL come from the germline V gene. CDR3 size: 15 residues. The CDR3 spells CASSQVGGQPYEQYF. The CDR3 DNA sequence: TGCGCCAGCAGCCAAGTCGGGGGACAGCCCTACGAGCAGTACTTC.

The J gene is TRBJ2-1, the V gene TRBV13, with TRBD2 matching over 11 bases. The germline CDR1 and CDR2 sequences are PRHDT and FYEKMQ (reference sequence). CDR3 size: 16 residues. V gave up 3 bases and J gave up 1 base; unmatched junction bases: 2. The DNA for the CDR3 is TGTGCCAGCAGCTTCGGGACTAGCGGTTCCTACAATGAGCAGTTCTTC. Translated: CASSFGTSGSYNEQFF.

The gene calls are TRBV7-8 and TRBJ1-2; 11 bases agree with TRBD1. V lost 5 bases to trimming and J lost 3 bases; unmatched junction nucleotides: 2. Germline CDR1 reads SGHVS; CDR2 reads FQNEAQ. The CDR3 covers 14 residues. The CDR3 here is CASSLGQGDYGYTF. The CDR3 DNA reads TGTGCCAGCAGCCTGGGACAGGGGGACTATGGCTACACCTTC.

The CDR3, as DNA: TGTGCCAGCAGCCAATACCAGGTCAATAGCAATCAGCCCCAGCATTTT. Protein: CASSQYQVNSNQPQHF. The J gene is TRBJ1-5, the V gene TRBV28; the D is unclear. There are 16 residues in the CDR3. The germline V gene encodes CDR1 MDHEN and CDR2 SYDVKM. The V end lost 6 bases, the J end lost 0 bases, and 15 bases lay between the germline ends.

V gene TRBV27 combines with J gene TRBJ2-3; tentative D call: TRBD2 (5 bases). V shed 4 bases and J shed 6 bases, with 20 bases lying between them. The CDR3 contains 16 residues. Germline loops: CDR1 MNHEY, CDR2 SMNVEV (reference sequence). The DNA for the CDR3 is TGTGCCAGCAGTTCCCGACTATCGACGGGTGGGGATACGCAGTATTTT. It yields the protein CASSSRLSTGGDTQYF.

The chain combines TRBV28 with TRBJ1-1; D is possibly TRBD1 (6 bases). The V gene's germline CDR1 is MDHEN and CDR2 SYDVKM. Deletions cut 4 bases from V and 4 bases from J, with 10 bases between. The CDR3 covers 13 residues. This chain's CDR3 is CASSSGQRTEAFF. The CDR3 coding sequence is TGTGCCAGCAGTTCCGGACAGCGCACTGAAGCTTTCTTT.

The V call is TRBV5-6, the J call TRBJ2-6; D unresolved. The CDR3 has 16 residues. V was shortened by 1 base and J by 2 bases, with 10 bases between the two germline ends. Looked up from germline, CDR1 is SGHDT and CDR2 is YYEEEE. CDR3 sequence: CASSLNPGAGANVLTF. The CDR3 DNA reads as TGTGCCAGCAGCTTGAACCCGGGCGCTGGGGCCAACGTCCTGACTTTC.

The chain links TRBV6-5 to TRBJ2-2; 7 bases match TRBD2. Germline values: CDR1 MNHEY, CDR2 SVGAGI. There are 13 residues in the CDR3. V lost 10 bases, J lost 2 bases, and 4 bases stayed unmatched. The CDR3 is CATKRDNTGELFF. In DNA, the CDR3 is TGTGCCACCAAGCGGGACAACACCGGGGAGCTGTTTTTT.

J is TRBJ2-3 and V is TRBV6-5, with D possibly being TRBD2 (7 bases). The V end was cut by 0 bases, the J end by 2 bases, with 9 bases between. The CDR3 spans 15 residues. Germline V gene sequence: CDR1 MNHEY, CDR2 SVGAGI. The DNA for the CDR3 is TGTGCCAGCAGTTACTCCGGGGGGCCCACAGATACGCAGTATTTT. Translating gives CASSYSGGPTDTQYF.